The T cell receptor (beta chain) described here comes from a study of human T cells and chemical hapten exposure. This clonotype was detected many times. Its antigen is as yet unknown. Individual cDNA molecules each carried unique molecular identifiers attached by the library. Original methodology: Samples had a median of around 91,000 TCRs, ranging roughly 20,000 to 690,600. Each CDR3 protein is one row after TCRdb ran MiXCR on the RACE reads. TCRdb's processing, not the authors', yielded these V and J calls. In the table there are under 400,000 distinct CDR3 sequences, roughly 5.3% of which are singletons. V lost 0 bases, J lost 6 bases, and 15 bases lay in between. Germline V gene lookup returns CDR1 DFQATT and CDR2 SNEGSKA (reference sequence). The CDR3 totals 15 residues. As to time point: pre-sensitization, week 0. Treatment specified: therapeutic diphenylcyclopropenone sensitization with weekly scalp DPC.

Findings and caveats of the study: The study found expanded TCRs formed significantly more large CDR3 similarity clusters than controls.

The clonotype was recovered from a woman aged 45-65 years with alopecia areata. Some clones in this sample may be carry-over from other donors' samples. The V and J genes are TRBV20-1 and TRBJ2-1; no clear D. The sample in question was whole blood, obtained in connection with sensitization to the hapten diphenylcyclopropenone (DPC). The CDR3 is CSARDPAPSVNEQFF. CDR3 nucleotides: TGCAGTGCTAGAGATCCGGCCCCGAGTGTCAATGAGCAGTTCTTC.